Following are 26 T cell receptor beta chains from one sample sequenced in a study of blood T cell repertoires in COVID-19. Sequencing used immunoSEQ multiplex PCR; TCRdb keeps in-frame clones, though not all of them. The table has more than 150,000 clones, approximately 82% seen once. The sample taken for sequencing was peripheral blood. The receptors were gathered from a woman aged 50 to 60 with acute or convalescent COVID-19.

This clone has a single count. The rearrangement joins TRBV7-9 to TRBJ2-7; 14 bases match TRBD2. The trim removed 5 bases at V and 5 bases at J, leaving 11 bases unmatched. Looked up from germline, CDR1 is SEHNR and CDR2 is FQNEAQ (reference sequence). The CDR3 has 17 residues. The CDR3, as DNA: TGTGCCAGCAGCCTAACCGGGACTAGCGGGAGACTCAACGAGCAGTACTTC. Protein product: CASSLTGTSGRLNEQYF.

V is TRBV27 and J is TRBJ2-2; 11 nucleotides agree with TRBD2. CDR1 and CDR2 from the germline V gene are MNHEY and SMNVEV (reference sequence). V lost 2 bases and J lost 7; bases outside the gene matches: 9. This CDR3 region has 17 residues. CDR3 in DNA: TGTGCCAGCAGTTTAGGGACTAGCGGTGGTCCGAGCGGGGAGCTGTTTTTT. This translates into CASSLGTSGGPSGELFF.

V is TRBV2 and J is TRBJ1-5, with 10 bases matching TRBD1. Germline V gives CDR1 SNHLY, CDR2 FYNNEI. This CDR3 has 15 amino acids. Trimming at V came to 3 bases and at J to 6 bases, leaving 5 bases not matched to a gene. The CDR3 loop is CASSEGQGRVQPQHF. CDR3 sequence (DNA): TGTGCCAGCAGTGAGGGACAGGGGCGCGTTCAGCCCCAGCATTTT.

The chain combines TRBV10-3 with TRBJ1-2; weak D call: TRBD1 (6 bases). The CDR3 loop spans 15 amino acids. Germline V gene sequence: CDR1 ENHRY, CDR2 SYGVKD. V lost 8 bases, J lost 0 bases, and 16 bases lay in between. CDR3 sequence (DNA): TGTGCCATCTTTGGGGAAAGGACAGCTAACTATGGCTACACCTTC. Protein sequence: CAIFGERTANYGYTF.

This clone was counted a few times. The gene calls are TRBV5-1 and TRBJ1-6; D might be TRBD1 (5 bases). CDR3 size: 14 residues. Trimming left V 5 bases short and J 7 bases short, with 13 bases between. CDR1 is SGHRS and CDR2 is YFSETQ in the germline V gene. CDR3 DNA: TGCGCCAGCAGGCAACAGGATCTAAATTCACCCCTCCACTTT. This encodes CASRQQDLNSPLHF.

This clone showed up just a few times. Within the sample, other DNA sequences also encode this same CDR3. The rearrangement joins TRBV6-1 to TRBJ2-1; 7 nucleotides agree with TRBD2. Germline V gene lookup returns CDR1 MNHNS and CDR2 SASEGT. The CDR3 totals 15 residues. V gave up 3 bases and J gave up 3 bases; unmatched junction bases: 5. As DNA, the CDR3 is TGTGCCAGCAGTGAGGAGGCTAGCGGCTACAATGAGCAGTTCTTC. Protein product: CASSEEASGYNEQFF.

V and J are TRBV4-3 and TRBJ2-7; D remains ambiguous. The V end lost 2 bases, the J end lost 1 base, and 15 bases lay between the germline ends. The CDR3 runs to 16 residues. Per germline, CDR1 LGHNA and CDR2 YSLEER. Written as DNA, the CDR3 is TGCGCCAGCAGCCAAATCTTTCAGGTATATTCCTACGAGCAGTACTTC. It is translated as CASSQIFQVYSYEQYF.

This sequence joins TRBV6-5 and TRBJ2-2, with TRBD2 as a possible D gene (5 bases). V was pared by 5 bases and J by 5 bases, with 9 bases between. Germline V gives CDR1 MNHEY, CDR2 SVGAGI. The CDR3 length is 13 residues. The CDR3 reads CASSQLVTGELFF. The CDR3 DNA reads as TGTGCCAGCAGTCAACTAGTTACCGGGGAGCTGTTTTTT.

The rearrangement joins TRBV4-3 to TRBJ1-4; D remains ambiguous. CDR3 length: 13 amino acids. The V end lost 2 bases, the J end lost 8 bases, and 9 bases lay between the germline ends. The germline CDR1 and CDR2 sequences are LGHNA and YSLEER. The CDR3 loop is CASSQLRGEKLFF. The CDR3 DNA reads TGCGCCAGCAGCCAACTCCGGGGAGAAAAACTGTTTTTT.

This chain joins TRBV30 and TRBJ2-1; D is unclear. The germline gives CDR1 GTSNPN, CDR2 SVGIG (reference sequence). The V end was cut by 3 bases, the J end by 9 bases, with 12 bases between. The CDR3 sequence is 12 residues long. CDR3 nucleotide sequence: TGTGCCTGGAGCAGAGGAGAGGTTGAGCAGTTCTTC. Its protein is CAWSRGEVEQFF.

V is TRBV6-2 or TRBV6-3 and J is TRBJ2-2; 7 nucleotides align to TRBD1. This CDR3 comprises 16 residues. Trimming took 0 bases from V and 7 from J; bases not matched to a gene: 8. Looked up from germline, CDR1 is MNHEY and CDR2 is SVGEGT. The DNA of the CDR3 is TGTGCCAGCAGTTACTCGAGAAAGGGGGCGTTCGGGGAGCTGTTTTTT. It is translated as CASSYSRKGAFGELFF.

The chain is built from TRBV27 and TRBJ2-7; no clear D gene. V gave up 6 bases and J gave up 2 bases, with 11 bases separating them. The CDR3 spans 13 residues. Germline CDR1 is MNHEY and CDR2 is SMNVEV (reference sequence). In DNA, the CDR3 is TGTGCCAGCAGCCAGGCACCCACCTACGAGCAGTACTTC. It encodes CASSQAPTYEQYF.

The chain links TRBV10-3 to TRBJ2-3; D is possibly TRBD2 (7 bases). CDR1 and CDR2 from the germline V gene are ENHRY and SYGVKD. The CDR3 is 13 amino acids. V was cut by 8 bases and J by 4 bases, with 13 bases left in between. CDR3 protein: CAIEGGGADTQYF. The CDR3 DNA is TGTGCCATCGAGGGGGGAGGGGCAGATACGCAGTATTTT.

The V call is TRBV9, the J call TRBJ1-1, with D unclear. V was pared by 0 bases and J by 0 bases, with 6 bases between. CDR1 and CDR2 from the germline V gene are SGDLS and YYNGEE. The CDR3 contains 14 residues. The CDR3 is CASSVASLNTEAFF. The CDR3 DNA reads TGTGCCAGCAGCGTAGCGAGTTTGAACACTGAAGCTTTCTTT.

The chain links TRBV4-2 to TRBJ2-7, with TRBD2 matching 8 bases. CDR3 length: 16 residues. With 0 bases clipped from V and 2 bases from J, the junction kept 6 bases outside the gene matches. Germline V gene lookup returns CDR1 LGHNA and CDR2 YNFKEQ. CDR3 bases: TGTGCCAGCAGCCAAGATATCGGTAGCGGGACCTACGAGCAGTACTTC. Translation: CASSQDIGSGTYEQYF.

A few counts support this clone. The chain combines TRBV10-2 with TRBJ1-5; tentative D call: TRBD1 (6 bases). CDR1 is WSHSY, CDR2 SAAADI, per germline. The CDR3 extends over 13 amino acids. The germline V and J ends were trimmed by 6 bases and 6 bases, with 12 bases remaining between them. CDR3 bases: TGCGCCAGCAGCATACAGGGTACTCAGCCCCAGCATTTT. Translation: CASSIQGTQPQHF.

V and J are TRBV7-2 and TRBJ2-6; TRBD1 is a possible D gene (5 bases). Trimming removed 6 bases from V and 0 bases from J, with 12 bases in between. The CDR3 length is 16 residues. Germline V gene data show CDR1 as SGHTA and CDR2 as FQGNSA. The CDR3 protein is CASSPQVYSGANVLTF. Here the CDR3 DNA reads TGTGCCAGCAGTCCACAGGTTTACTCTGGGGCCAACGTCCTGACTTTC.

This chain uses TRBV5-5 with TRBJ1-4, with 7 bases aligning to TRBD1. Germline V gives CDR1 SGHKS, CDR2 YYEKEE (reference sequence). The length of the CDR3 is 14 residues. V lost 4 bases to trimming and J lost 7 bases; unmatched junction nucleotides: 7. The CDR3 sequence is CASSRGQSTEKLFF. CDR3 nucleotide sequence: TGTGCCAGCAGCCGGGGACAGTCAACTGAAAAACTGTTTTTT.

V usage is TRBV7-9 and J usage is TRBJ2-5, with D possibly matching TRBD2 (5 bases). The V end lost 2 bases, the J end lost 4 bases, and 8 bases lay between the germline ends. Germline CDR1 is SEHNR and CDR2 is FQNEAQ (reference sequence). This CDR3 contains 13 residues. This CDR3 is CASSLRAGETQYF. CDR3 DNA sequence: TGTGCCAGCAGCTTACGGGCGGGAGAGACCCAGTACTTC.

The chain couples TRBV28 to TRBJ1-6, with 9 bases lining up with TRBD1. V trimming: 5 bases; J trimming: 4 bases; junction bases outside the gene matches: 6. This CDR3 spans 16 amino acids. Germline V gene lookup returns CDR1 MDHEN and CDR2 SYDVKM. CDR3 nucleotides: TGTGCCAGCAGTCCCCGAGGACAGGGGTATAATTCACCCCTCCACTTT. Encoded protein: CASSPRGQGYNSPLHF.

The V and J genes are TRBV18 and TRBJ2-7; a possible D gene is TRBD1 (5 bases). The V and J ends lost 6 bases and 3 bases respectively, with 9 bases between them. In germline, CDR1 is KGHSH, CDR2 LQKENI. The CDR3 sequence is 12 residues long. CDR3 nucleotide sequence: TGTGCCAGCTCCCGCGACAGCTACGAGCAGTACTTC. Amino acids: CASSRDSYEQYF.

The rearrangement joins TRBV4-3 to TRBJ1-2; 7 bases map to TRBD1. There are 16 residues in the CDR3. Germline values: CDR1 LGHNA, CDR2 YSLEER. The V gene end was trimmed by 4 bases and the J gene end by 4 bases; junction bases not matched to a gene: 12. The CDR3 DNA is TGCGCCAGCAGCCGGGAAAAGGACAGGAATCCCTATGGCTACACCTTC. Its protein is CASSREKDRNPYGYTF.

The V call is TRBV5-4, the J call TRBJ1-5; 8 bases agree with TRBD1. CDR3 length equals 14 residues. With V trimmed by 4 bases and J by 9 bases, 9 bases remained unmatched. Looked up from germline, CDR1 is SGHNT and CDR2 is YYREEE (reference sequence). The CDR3 DNA sequence: TGTGCCAGCAGCCCGGGACAGGACCAGTGGCCCCAGCATTTT. This gives the protein CASSPGQDQWPQHF.

V is TRBV6-5 and J is TRBJ1-2; 8 positions agree with TRBD1. This CDR3 has 13 amino acids. The trim removed 4 bases at V and 8 bases at J, leaving 6 bases unmatched. Germline V CDR1 and CDR2: MNHEY, SVGAGI. The DNA for the CDR3 is TGTGCCAGCAGTTCAGGGGGCGGACGGGGCTACACCTTC. This translates into CASSSGGGRGYTF.

This clone came up a few times. The CDR3 nucleotides read TGTGCCAGCAGCTTACAGGTTCGAACCTACGAGCAGTACTTC. It codes for CASSLQVRTYEQYF. The chain is built from TRBV7-2 and TRBJ2-7; no definite D call. CDR1 and CDR2 (germline): SGHTA, FQGNSA. The V gene lost 2 bases and the J gene lost 2 bases, with 10 bases spanning the gap. This CDR3 spans 14 amino acids.

The V call is TRBV19, the J call TRBJ2-1, with a tentative D call TRBD1 (6 bases). This CDR3 has 12 amino acids. Trimming removed 10 bases from V and 4 bases from J, with 11 bases in between. Germline values: CDR1 LNHDA, CDR2 SQIVND (reference sequence). CDR3 amino acids: CATWTDYNEQFF. The DNA for the CDR3 is TGTGCCACCTGGACAGATTACAATGAGCAGTTCTTC.